This T cell receptor (beta chain) was identified in a study of post-analysis software for immune sequencing data. There are 14 residues in the CDR3. Germline CDR1 and CDR2: DFQATT and SNEGSKA (reference sequence). J lost 8 bases, V lost 1 base, and 8 bases had no gene match. Researchers reported that TCR beta cDNA libraries carried unique molecular identifiers. It was from roughly 1.1 to 9.2 million T cells that some 460,000 cDNA molecules came. TCRdb analysed the PCR reads with MiXCR anew, one entry per CDR3 protein. The sample holds 650,000 to 850,000 distinct CDR3 sequences, roughly 58% seen once. Study-wide results and caveats: Controls had significantly higher normalized Chao1 diversity than multiple sclerosis patients. There were a handful of TRBV segments more frequent in patients than controls, and TRBV5-6, TRBV5-1 and TRBV20-1 were among them. Samples sharing a preparation batch grouped tightly together when assessed by F measure.

This clonotype showed up just a few times. Its antigen remains unknown. V gene TRBV20-1 combines with J gene TRBJ2-1; 7 bases match TRBD1. The sample comprised blood. The receptor's source is a girl between 10 and 17 years old with multiple sclerosis. The CDR3 DNA is TGCAGTGCTAGAGGGCAGGGGGTTATGGATGAGCAGTTCTTC. This gives the protein CSARGQGVMDEQFF.